This T cell receptor beta chain was retrieved from a study of blood T cell repertoires in COVID-19. Study as a whole: Donors in the United States, Italy and Spain gave samples during acute or convalescent COVID-19. PBMCs, B-cell-depleted T cells, or T cells provided the cDNA or gDNA that made up the material.

Authors' processing steps: For nucleated cells, counts were estimated from reference gene primer amplification. Here immunoSEQ multiplex PCR was the method, and the copy in TCRdb shows in-frame clones only, minus some. V, J and clone size reflect that table, while D and trimming were determined from the DNA. The sample consists of around 99,000 clones, 75% to 85% of them appearing once. This CDR3 contains 14 residues. Trimming took 2 bases from V and 2 from J; bases not matched to a gene: 3. CDR1 is SGHRS, CDR2 YFSETQ, per germline. This clone occurred once. The sample consisted of peripheral blood. This chain uses TRBV5-1 with TRBJ2-5, with 7 nucleotides matching TRBD1. This TCR was sampled from a woman older than 75 with active or convalescent COVID-19. The CDR3 is CASSFVDRQETQYF. Here the CDR3 DNA reads TGCGCCAGCAGCTTTGTGGACAGGCAAGAGACCCAGTACTTC.